The entry that follows covers one T cell receptor (beta chain) sequence. The CDR3 does not end in the conserved phenylalanine or tryptophan, so this is likely a read error. One entry per CDR3 protein results from TCRdb running MiXCR on the 5' RACE reads. There are about 23,000 distinct CDR3 sequences in the sample; approximately 28% occur only once, and about 2.4% lies in the top ten. This CDR3 has 13 residues. Germline CDR1 SQVTM, CDR2 ANQGSEA. V gave up 3 bases and J gave up 0 bases, with 3 bases separating them. This TCR was recovered from a female donor with breast cancer. What was sequenced was tumor-infiltrating naive CD4+ T cells sorted from the breast tumor. The subset denotes: naive CD4+ T cells, CD4+CD45RA+CD25-. The chain combines TRBV29-1 with TRBJ2-6, with D unclear. CDR3 protein: CSVEPSGANVLTC. The CDR3 region has the DNA TGCAGCGTTGAGCCCTCTGGGGCCAACGTCCTGACTTGC.